This TCR beta chain was sequenced in a study of blood T cell repertoires in COVID-19. Here immunoSEQ multiplex PCR was the method, and the copy in TCRdb shows in-frame clones only, minus some. The table shows some 130,000 clones, with roughly nine tenths occurring only once. Germline values: CDR1 MNHEY, CDR2 SMNVEV (reference sequence). This CDR3 is 17 amino acids long. V gave up 2 bases and J gave up 0 bases, with 14 bases separating them. The TCR comes from a woman in her 70s with COVID-19, enrolled during active disease. Input material: peripheral blood. The rearrangement links TRBV27 to TRBJ1-5; D gene unclear. CDR3 DNA: TGTGCCAGCAGTTTAAGTGGCAGACCAGGTAGCAATCAGCCCCAGCATTTT. Translation gives CASSLSGRPGSNQPQHF.